The 20 T cell receptor beta chains presented below share a single source sample, sequenced in a study of blood T cells in healthy people across ages. The authors ran a second PCR of about 6 to 11 cycles using a sample-barcoded 5' primer and a J-beta primer mix. TCRdb passed the 5' RACE reads through MiXCR, listing each CDR3 protein once. In the table there are 1.5 million to 2 million distinct CDR3 sequences, about two fifths of which are singletons. Sample: blood. These receptors all come from a human donor in good health.

The chain is built from TRBV20-1 and TRBJ1-5; D not certain. From germline, CDR1 is DFQATT and CDR2 SNEGSKA (reference sequence). The length of the CDR3 is 14 residues. V was clipped by 3 bases and J by 1 base, with 10 bases between them. The CDR3 DNA reads as TGCAGTGCTAGTTACGGTGTAAGCAATCAGCCCCAGCATTTT. This encodes CSASYGVSNQPQHF.

This sequence joins TRBV10-3 and TRBJ2-2; D ambiguous. With 6 bases removed from V and 1 base from J, the gap between germline ends came to 18 bases. The V gene's germline CDR1 is ENHRY and CDR2 SYGVKD. The CDR3 totals 17 residues. The CDR3 coding sequence is TGTGCCATCAGGAGCGAGAAGAAGGGCTGGAACACCGGGGAGCTGTTTTTT. Translating gives CAIRSEKKGWNTGELFF.

There are a few counts of this clonotype. This chain links TRBV7-9 with TRBJ2-1; 9 nucleotides line up with TRBD2. The CDR3 consists of 14 residues. The V gene end was trimmed by 6 bases and the J gene end by 10 bases; junction bases not matched to a gene: 10. In germline, CDR1 is SEHNR, CDR2 FQNEAQ (reference sequence). CDR3 amino acids: CASRIAGAFEEQFF. For the CDR3, the DNA is TGTGCCAGCAGGATAGCGGGGGCCTTCGAAGAGCAGTTCTTC.

Regarding this clonotype: A much larger clone is a single base away; this may be a read error. The rearrangement links TRBV6-6 to TRBJ2-1, with 8 bases matching TRBD1. Trimming cost V 2 bases and J 5 bases; bases outside gene matches: 2. Per the germline V gene, CDR1 is MNHNY and CDR2 is SVGAGI (reference sequence). This CDR3 comprises 14 residues. CDR3 DNA sequence: TGTGCCAGCAGTTACCGGGACAGGAACAATGAGCAGTTCTTC. As protein: CASSYRDRNNEQFF.

CDR3 protein: CASSISFRTQTDTQYF. CDR3 bases: TGCGCCAGCAGCATTTCCTTTCGGACCCAAACAGATACGCAGTATTTT. The chain uses TRBV5-1 and TRBJ2-3; D is unresolved. CDR3 length: 16 residues. In germline, CDR1 is SGHRS, CDR2 YFSETQ. The V end was cut by 4 bases, the J end by 3 bases, with 18 bases between. Complete variable domain (other parts from reference TRBV5-1 and TRBJ2-3): KAGVTQTPRYLIKTRGQQVTLSCSPISGHRSVSWYQQTPGQGLQFLFEYFSETQRNKGNFPGRFSGRQFSNSRSEMNVSTLELGDSALYLCASSISFRTQTDTQYFGPGTRLTVL.

The chain links TRBV11-2 to TRBJ2-5; the D gene is possibly TRBD1 (6 bases). This CDR3 comprises 15 residues. Trimming took off 5 bases at V and 4 bases at J, with 17 bases between the two ends. Germline V gene lookup returns CDR1 SGHAT and CDR2 FQNNGV. The CDR3: CASSPRQDTRETQYF. CDR3 nucleotides: TGTGCCAGCAGCCCACGACAGGATACAAGAGAGACCCAGTACTTC.

CDR3 coding DNA: TGTGCCAGCAGCCCTCAGCTAACCGGAGAGACCCAGTACTTC. Translated, it gives CASSPQLTGETQYF. J is TRBJ2-5 and V is TRBV7-2; no firm D call. CDR1 is SGHTA and CDR2 is FQGNSA in the germline V gene. Trimming took 5 bases from V and 4 from J, leaving 14 bases between them. The CDR3 is 14 residues long. Full variable domain (rest looked up from reference TRBV7-2 and TRBJ2-5): GAGVSQSPSNKVTEKGKDVELRCDPISGHTALYWYRQSLGQGLEFLIYFQGNSAPDKSGLPSDRFSAERTGGSVSTLTIQRTQQEDSAVYLCASSPQLTGETQYFGPGTRLLVL.

This chain connects TRBV3-1 to TRBJ1-1; D is uncertain. Germline lookup yields CDR1 LGHDT and CDR2 YNNKEL (reference sequence). The V gene lost 4 bases and the J gene lost 3 bases, with 15 bases spanning the gap. The CDR3 runs 15 residues. DNA for the CDR3: TGTGCCAGCAGCCCGCTTGAGGATACGGACACTGAAGCTTTCTTT. Its translation is CASSPLEDTDTEAFF.

The genes are TRBV28 and TRBJ1-5; D not certain. Trimming took off 6 bases at V and 5 bases at J, with 17 bases between the two ends. Germline values: CDR1 MDHEN, CDR2 SYDVKM. CDR3 length: 15 residues. CDR3 sequence (DNA): TGTGCCAGCAGCTCCCCGATGGACTTCCATCAGCCCCAGCATTTT. This codes for CASSSPMDFHQPQHF.

V and J are TRBV11-2 and TRBJ2-1; 12 nucleotides align to TRBD2. The CDR3 length is 16 residues. Germline CDR1 SGHAT, CDR2 FQNNGV. Losses at the gene ends were 5 bases for V and 2 bases for J; bases not matched to a gene: 4. The CDR3 DNA sequence: TGTGCCAGCAGCCCTGGACTAGCGGGGACCTACAATGAGCAGTTCTTC. It is translated as CASSPGLAGTYNEQFF.

The chain carries TRBV29-1 and TRBJ1-2; D ambiguous. The CDR3 length is 12 residues. CDR1 is SQVTM, CDR2 ANQGSEA, per germline. V dropped 4 bases and J dropped 2 bases, with 8 bases sitting between them. DNA of the CDR3: TGCAGCGTTGTCAACACAAACTATGGCTACACCTTC. This sequence encodes CSVVNTNYGYTF.

The chain is built from TRBV9 and TRBJ2-4; D is uncertain. Trimming shortened V by 3 bases and J by 9 bases, and 7 bases separated the two germline ends. Germline V gene data show CDR1 as SGDLS and CDR2 as YYNGEE. The CDR3 loop spans 11 amino acids. CDR3 nucleotides: TGTGCCAGCAGCGACGGCGGCATTCAGTACTTC. Translation: CASSDGGIQYF. Supplemented by reference TRBV9 and TRBJ2-4, the full variable domain reads DSGVTQTPKHLITATGQRVTLRCSPRSGDLSVYWYQQSLDQGLQFLIQYYNGEERAKGNILERFSAQQFPDLHSELNLSSLELGDSALYFCASSDGGIQYFGAGTRLSVL.

On this clonotype itself: The junction departs from germline at one end; a sequencing error may be responsible. The chain is built from TRBV24-1 and TRBJ2-1; D not certain. The germline V gene encodes CDR1 KGHDR and CDR2 SFDVKD. The CDR3 totals 11 residues. CDR3 protein: CATSVSVEQFF. In nucleotides, the CDR3 is TGCGCCACCAGTGTTTCGGTAGAGCAGTTCTTC.

This clonotype has only a few counts. This chain's CDR3 is CSARVQGNSYEQYF. Here the CDR3 DNA reads TGCAGTGCTAGAGTACAGGGGAACTCCTACGAGCAGTACTTC. V gene TRBV20-1 combines with J gene TRBJ2-7; TRBD1 matches 7 bases. This CDR3 comprises 14 residues. Losses at the gene ends were 1 base for V and 0 bases for J; bases not matched to a gene: 3. Germline lookup yields CDR1 DFQATT and CDR2 SNEGSKA (reference sequence).

The gene calls are TRBV20-1 and TRBJ1-1, with a possible D match to TRBD1 (6 bases). This CDR3 is 14 amino acids long. Trimming pared 4 bases from V and 7 bases from J, leaving 19 bases between. The V gene's germline CDR1 is DFQATT and CDR2 SNEGSKA (reference sequence). For the CDR3, the DNA is TGCAGTGCTAAAACCTACAGGGAAGGGGATGAAGCTTTCTTT. Residues: CSAKTYREGDEAFF.

For this clonotype: A junction end diverges from the germline sequence, so it may reflect a read error. The chain has TRBV7-2 and TRBJ1-2, with 9 bases lining up with TRBD1. The CDR3 runs to 16 residues. CDR1 SGHTA and CDR2 FQGNSA come from the germline V gene. The CDR3 DNA follows: TGTGCCGGCAGCTTAGGGGGGACAGGGAAGATCTATGGCTACACCTTC. It codes for CAGSLGGTGKIYGYTF.

This chain uses TRBV27 with TRBJ1-2, with D perhaps TRBD1 (5 bases). CDR1 and CDR2 from the germline V gene are MNHEY and SMNVEV (reference sequence). V lost 5 bases and J 7 bases, leaving 17 bases between the germline ends. This CDR3 is 14 amino acids long. In nucleotides, the CDR3 is TGTGCCAGCAGTCCCACCAAGAGGGGCCGTGGCTACACCTTC. Protein sequence: CASSPTKRGRGYTF.

This chain links TRBV20-1 with TRBJ2-3; D is possibly TRBD2 (5 bases). The V gene's germline CDR1 is DFQATT and CDR2 SNEGSKA (reference sequence). V was trimmed by 3 bases and J by 1 base, leaving 14 bases between them. This CDR3 region has 15 residues. In DNA form, the CDR3 reads TGCAGTGCTAGTTACCGGGGAGCGGGCACAGATACGCAGTATTTT. Its translation is CSASYRGAGTDTQYF.

This sequence joins TRBV5-1 and TRBJ2-3, with a weak D call TRBD2 (6 bases). CDR1 SGHRS and CDR2 YFSETQ come from the germline V gene. V was trimmed by 4 bases and J by 3 bases, leaving 15 bases between them. CDR3 size: 15 residues. In DNA, the CDR3 is TGCGCCAGCAGCGCAGGAGGGGCGCGTACAGATACGCAGTATTTT. As protein: CASSAGGARTDTQYF.

This clonotype was found a few times. J is TRBJ1-2 and V is TRBV20-1; D not certain. The V end lost 3 bases, the J end lost 3 bases, and 11 bases lay between the germline ends. CDR1 is DFQATT and CDR2 is SNEGSKA in the germline V gene (reference sequence). This CDR3 is built from 13 residues. In DNA form, the CDR3 reads TGCAGTGCTAGCAAGGGTGGGGACTATGGCTACACCTTC. Encoded protein: CSASKGGDYGYTF.